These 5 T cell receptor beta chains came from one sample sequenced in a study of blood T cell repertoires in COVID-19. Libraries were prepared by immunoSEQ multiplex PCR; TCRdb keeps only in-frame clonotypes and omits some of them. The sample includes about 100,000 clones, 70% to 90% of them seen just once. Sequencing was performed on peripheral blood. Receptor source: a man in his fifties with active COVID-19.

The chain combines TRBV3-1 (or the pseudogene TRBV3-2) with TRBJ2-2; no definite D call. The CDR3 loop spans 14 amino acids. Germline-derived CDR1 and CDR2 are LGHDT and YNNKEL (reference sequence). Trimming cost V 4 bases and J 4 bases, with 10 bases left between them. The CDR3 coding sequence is TGTGCCAGCAGCCTCCGTTCGGGCACCGGGGAGCTGTTTTTT. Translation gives CASSLRSGTGELFF.

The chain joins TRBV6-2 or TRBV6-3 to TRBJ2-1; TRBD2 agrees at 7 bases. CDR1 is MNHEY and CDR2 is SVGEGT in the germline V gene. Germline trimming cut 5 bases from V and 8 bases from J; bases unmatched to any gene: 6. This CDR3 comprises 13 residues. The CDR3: CASSKLAPYEQFF. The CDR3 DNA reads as TGTGCCAGCAGTAAACTAGCGCCATATGAGCAGTTCTTC.

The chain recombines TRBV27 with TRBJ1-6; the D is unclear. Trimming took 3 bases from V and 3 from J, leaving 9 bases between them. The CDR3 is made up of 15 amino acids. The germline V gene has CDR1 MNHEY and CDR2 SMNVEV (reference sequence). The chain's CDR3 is CASSLEGLYNSPLHF. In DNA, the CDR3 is TGTGCCAGCAGTTTGGAGGGCCTCTATAATTCACCCCTCCACTTT.

The CDR3 is CASTGTRNTGELFF. The CDR3 region has the DNA TGTGCCAGCACCGGGACTCGGAACACCGGGGAGCTGTTTTTT. V and J are TRBV7-9 and TRBJ2-2; D may be TRBD2 (6 bases). V shed 7 bases and J shed 1 base, with 10 bases lying between them. Per germline, CDR1 SEHNR and CDR2 FQNEAQ (reference sequence). The CDR3 is 14 residues long.

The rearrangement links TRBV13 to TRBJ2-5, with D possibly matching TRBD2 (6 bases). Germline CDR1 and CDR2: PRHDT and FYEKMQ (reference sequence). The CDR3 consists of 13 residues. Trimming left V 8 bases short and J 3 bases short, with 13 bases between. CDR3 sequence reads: CASSPEREETQYF. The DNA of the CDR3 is TGTGCCAGCTCACCTGAGCGGGAAGAGACCCAGTACTTC.